This is a list of T cell receptor beta chains from one sample in a study of blood T cell repertoires in COVID-19. The data were produced by immunoSEQ multiplex PCR, yet TCRdb's version contains in-frame clones alone and is incomplete. There are some 54,000 clones in the sample; about nine tenths occur only once, and under 3% lies in the top ten. Sequenced: peripheral blood. These TCRs come from a man between 60 and 75 years old with acute or convalescent COVID-19. Both conserved end residues are part of each CDR3. D genes are given only for firm matches. The size of a clone is reported for some rows only, either as once, few or many, or as a class for expanded clones.

clone_size: .; d_call: TRBD2; j_call: TRBJ2-1; v_call: TRBV11-3; cdr3_nt: TGTGCCAGCAGCTTACATAGCGGGAGGGACAATGAGCAGTTCTTC; cdr3_aa: CASSLHSGRDNEQFF
clone_size: .; d_call: TRBD2; j_call: TRBJ2-3; v_call: TRBV30; cdr3_nt: TGTGCCTGGACTAGCGGGAGGACCTTATATACGCAGTATTTT; cdr3_aa: CAWTSGRTLYTQYF
clone_size: .; d_call: .; j_call: TRBJ1-4; v_call: TRBV28; cdr3_nt: TGTGCCACAAGGGAGGGGGGTCGACACGAAAAACTGTTTTTT; cdr3_aa: CATREGGRHEKLFF
clone_size: .; d_call: .; j_call: TRBJ2-1; v_call: TRBV12-3/TRBV12-4; cdr3_nt: TGTGCCAGCACCCCGGGTGTCAATGAGCAGTTCTTC; cdr3_aa: CASTPGVNEQFF
clone_size: .; d_call: TRBD1; j_call: TRBJ1-4; v_call: TRBV29-1; cdr3_nt: TGCAGCGTTCTTACAGGGGGCCCCAATGAAAAACTGTTTTTT; cdr3_aa: CSVLTGGPNEKLFF
clone_size: .; d_call: TRBD2; j_call: TRBJ2-7; v_call: TRBV4-2; cdr3_nt: TGTGCCAGCAGCCAAGATTGGGGGGAAGAACTAGCGGTCCTGCACTCCTACGAGCAGTACTTC; cdr3_aa: CASSQDWGEELAVLHSYEQYF
clone_size: once; d_call: TRBD1; j_call: TRBJ2-6; v_call: TRBV6-1; cdr3_nt: TGTGCCAGCAGTGCAGGACAGGGGGCGACTGGGGCCAACGTCCTGACTTTC; cdr3_aa: CASSAGQGATGANVLTF
clone_size: .; d_call: .; j_call: TRBJ2-3; v_call: TRBV19; cdr3_nt: TGTGCCAGTAGTATCGGGTCCCATCCCACAGATACGCAGTATTTT; cdr3_aa: CASSIGSHPTDTQYF
clone_size: .; d_call: .; j_call: TRBJ1-5; v_call: TRBV6-5; cdr3_nt: TGTGCCAGCAACGTACAGGGTCAGCCCCAGCATTTT; cdr3_aa: CASNVQGQPQHF
clone_size: few; d_call: TRBD1; j_call: TRBJ1-5; v_call: TRBV29-1; cdr3_nt: TGCAGCGTTGGAGGGACAGATAATCAGCCCCAGCATTTT; cdr3_aa: CSVGGTDNQPQHF
clone_size: once; d_call: .; j_call: TRBJ1-2; v_call: TRBV4-1; cdr3_nt: TGCGCCAGCAGCCAAGATGGAGGCAGACGAGGCTACACCTTC; cdr3_aa: CASSQDGGRRGYTF
clone_size: .; d_call: TRBD1; j_call: TRBJ1-2; v_call: TRBV18; cdr3_nt: TGTGCCAGCTCACCACTTCTTGACAGGGGCGCTTATCACTACACCTTC; cdr3_aa: CASSPLLDRGAYHYTF
clone_size: once; d_call: .; j_call: TRBJ1-5; v_call: TRBV27; cdr3_nt: TGTGCCAGCAGTTTTAGCGCAGGGGGCAATCAGCCCCAGCATTTT; cdr3_aa: CASSFSAGGNQPQHF
clone_size: .; d_call: TRBD2; j_call: TRBJ2-1; v_call: TRBV19; cdr3_nt: TGTGCCAGTAGAGGGAGTCAAGCGGGGGGCGATGAGCAGTTCTTC; cdr3_aa: CASRGSQAGGDEQFF
clone_size: once; d_call: TRBD2; j_call: TRBJ2-3; v_call: TRBV5-1; cdr3_nt: TGCGCCAGCAGCTTGGTAGCGGGGAGCACAGATACGCAGTATTTT; cdr3_aa: CASSLVAGSTDTQYF
clone_size: .; d_call: .; j_call: TRBJ2-2; v_call: TRBV5-1; cdr3_nt: TGCGCCAGCAGCACGGACAGGAACACCGGGGAGCTGTTTTTT; cdr3_aa: CASSTDRNTGELFF
clone_size: .; d_call: TRBD1; j_call: TRBJ1-2; v_call: TRBV5-1; cdr3_nt: TGCGCCAGCAGCTTGAAAGGGGGCCTCTCCTATGGCTACACCTTC; cdr3_aa: CASSLKGGLSYGYTF
clone_size: few; d_call: .; j_call: TRBJ1-6; v_call: TRBV9; cdr3_nt: TGTGCCAGTGGTTACAGTCCCAATAATTCACCCCTCCACTTT; cdr3_aa: CASGYSPNNSPLHF
clone_size: .; d_call: .; j_call: TRBJ1-3; v_call: TRBV7-8; cdr3_nt: TGTGCCAGCAGCCCCCAGGGGCGAGGGAGTGGAAACACCATATATTTT; cdr3_aa: CASSPQGRGSGNTIYF
clone_size: .; d_call: TRBD2; j_call: TRBJ2-7; v_call: TRBV28; cdr3_nt: TGTGCCAGCAGTTTGGGAGGGGACGAGCAGTACTTC; cdr3_aa: CASSLGGDEQYF